This T cell receptor beta chain was retrieved from a study of identical twins. Template switching added a universal primer site; cDNA carried unique molecular identifiers. Each CDR3 protein gets one entry after TCRdb re-called the 5' RACE reads with MiXCR. This repertoire shows 1.5 million to 2 million distinct CDR3 sequences, 32% found once; its top ten account for less than 0.35%. Notes on the study in general: The models gave estimates that fell short of the out-of-frame TCR alpha sharing seen in monozygotic twins. The abundant beta clonotypes from cord blood had fewer insertions, and memory repertoires had none of this.

As for this clonotype: Its antigen remains unidentified.

The CDR3 consists of 21 residues. Trimming removed 3 bases from V and 7 bases from J; junction bases left unmatched: 27. The J gene is TRBJ2-5, the V gene TRBV6-7, with 9 bases matching TRBD2. TRBV6-7 is an ORF, and what it does is uncertain. Material: cord blood. The receptor was isolated from a newborn girl in good health. This CDR3 reads CASSYSPGLATRRVTTGTQYF. In DNA form, the CDR3 reads TGTGCCAGCAGTTATTCCCCCGGACTAGCGACACGCCGAGTTACTACAGGGACCCAGTACTTC.